This is a list of T cell receptor beta chains from one sample in a study of read filtering for tumor transcriptome and immune sequencing. TCRdb processed the reads anew with MiXCR; each CDR3 protein has one entry. The sample lists 120,000 or so distinct CDR3 sequences; approximately 13% were seen once. Sequencing input: a population of CD138-negative cells sorted from bone marrow. These receptors were taken from a donor at least 40 years old with multiple myeloma. CDR3s include the opening cysteine and the closing phenylalanine or tryptophan. A D gene is named only where the DNA matches it firmly. Expanded clones are given a class, and other clones once, few, many or no size at all.

cdr3_aa,cdr3_nt,d_call,v_call,clone_size,j_call
CASSLLPSVGVASQHF,TGTGCCAGCAGTTTACTTCCTTCGGTCGGGGTAGCATCCCAGCATTTT,NA,TRBV27,few,TRBJ1-5
CASSPRDRQETQYF,TGTGCCAGCAGCCCTCGGGACAGACAAGAGACCCAGTACTTC,TRBD1,TRBV12-3/TRBV12-4,NA,TRBJ2-5
CASSLLTSPPEAFF,TGTGCCAGCAGTCTTCTGACCTCCCCCCCTGAAGCTTTCTTT,NA,TRBV27,many,TRBJ1-1
CASSSDPRGEQYF,TGTGCCAGCAGCTCCGACCCACGAGGCGAGCAGTACTTC,NA,TRBV7-2,few,TRBJ2-7
CSASRAGATTGELFF,TGCAGTGCTAGCAGGGCGGGAGCAACTACCGGGGAGCTGTTTTTT,TRBD2,TRBV20-1,few,TRBJ2-2
CASSPGQGAEAFF,TGTGCCAGCTCACCAGGACAGGGGGCTGAAGCTTTCTTT,TRBD1,TRBV18,many,TRBJ1-1
CASSFSSSYNSPLHF,TGTGCCAGCAGTTTCTCCAGCTCCTATAATTCACCCCTCCACTTT,NA,TRBV12-3/TRBV12-4,many,TRBJ1-6
CSVEASGRAGETQYF,TGCAGCGTTGAAGCTAGCGGGAGGGCGGGGGAGACCCAGTACTTC,TRBD2,TRBV29-1,many,TRBJ2-5
CASSQDPGGRRFF,TGTGCCAGCAGCCAAGATCCTGGGGGGCGTAGGTTCTTC,NA,TRBV3-1,many,TRBJ2-1
CASSLDVENTGELFF,TGCGCCAGCAGCTTGGACGTGGAGAACACCGGGGAGCTGTTTTTT,NA,TRBV5-1,many,TRBJ2-2
CSAGGQGVVEAFF,TGCAGCGCGGGAGGGCAGGGGGTTGTTGAAGCTTTCTTT,TRBD1,TRBV29-1,many,TRBJ1-1
CASSLRGRQETQYF,TGTGCCAGCAGTTTAAGGGGGAGGCAAGAGACCCAGTACTTC,NA,TRBV28,many,TRBJ2-5
CASGMGGLEQFF,TGTGCCAGCGGGATGGGGGGCTTAGAGCAGTTCTTC,NA,TRBV13,many,TRBJ2-1
CASSRDRGIRLGNERFF,TGTGCCAGTAGTAGGGACAGGGGAATAAGGTTAGGGAATGAGCGGTTCTTC,TRBD1,TRBV19,few,TRBJ2-1
CASRGQGGDTQYF,TGTGCCAGCAGGGGACAGGGTGGAGATACGCAGTATTTT,TRBD1,TRBV7-2,many,TRBJ2-3
CASSPYTGERRGYTF,TGTGCCAGCTCACCATATACAGGGGAACGTCGCGGCTACACCTTC,TRBD1,TRBV18,many,TRBJ1-2
CASIRGQGDNNEQFF,TGTGCCAGCATTAGGGGACAGGGGGATAACAATGAGCAGTTCTTC,TRBD1,TRBV6-6,many,TRBJ2-1
CALRDTSYNEQFF,TGTGCCTTGCGGGACACCTCCTACAATGAGCAGTTCTTC,NA,TRBV9,many,TRBJ2-1
CASSLGAAGDSSYEQYF,TGTGCCAGCTCACTGGGAGCGGCAGGGGATAGCTCCTACGAGCAGTACTTC,NA,TRBV18,many,TRBJ2-7
CASSQTGEDTEAFF,TGTGCCAGCTCCCAAACAGGGGAAGACACTGAAGCTTTCTTT,TRBD1,TRBV18,few,TRBJ1-1
CASSAQTGGAELEAFF,TGTGCCAGCAGTGCTCAGACAGGGGGAGCAGAATTGGAAGCTTTCTTT,TRBD1,TRBV25-1,NA,TRBJ1-1
CASSEGTPRTEAFF,TGCGCCAGCAGTGAGGGCACCCCGCGGACTGAAGCTTTCTTT,NA,TRBV10-1,many,TRBJ1-1
CSARDPRGLEARITDTQYF,TGCAGTGCTAGAGATCCCCGGGGACTAGAAGCCCGAATCACAGATACGCAGTATTTT,TRBD2,TRBV20-1,many,TRBJ2-3
CASSQDLWANVLTF,TGTGCCAGCAGCCAAGATTTGTGGGCCAACGTCCTGACTTTC,NA,TRBV3-1,many,TRBJ2-6
CAISETPGGTGTRASAFF,TGTGCCATCAGTGAGACCCCGGGTGGGACAGGGACCCGCGCTTCGGCTTTCTTT,TRBD1,TRBV10-3,many,TRBJ1-1
CASSQTQRDTQYF,TGCGCCAGCAGCCAGACCCAACGGGATACGCAGTATTTT,NA,TRBV4-1,many,TRBJ2-3
CASSYSGTGGNQPQHF,TGTGCCAGCAGTTATTCCGGGACAGGGGGCAATCAGCCCCAGCATTTT,TRBD1,TRBV6-5,many,TRBJ1-5
CASSYSGVTGYTIYF,TGTGCCAGCAGTTACTCGGGAGTGACAGGGTACACCATATATTTT,TRBD1,TRBV6-5,few,TRBJ1-3
CSVRRSGASEAFF,TGCAGCGTCAGGCGGTCAGGGGCGAGTGAAGCTTTCTTT,NA,TRBV29-1,many,TRBJ1-1
CASSSGTLGETQYF,TGTGCCAGCAGCTCGGGAACCTTAGGAGAGACCCAGTACTTC,NA,TRBV6-6,many,TRBJ2-5
CASSTGIEAFF,TGTGCCAGCAGCACCGGTATTGAAGCTTTCTTT,NA,TRBV7-9,many,TRBJ1-1
CASSNSGMNTEAFF,TGTGCCAGCAGCAACAGTGGGATGAACACTGAAGCTTTCTTT,NA,TRBV3-1,many,TRBJ1-1
CASGQGRSTDTQYF,TGTGCCAGCGGGCAGGGACGGAGCACAGATACGCAGTATTTT,NA,TRBV10-3,few,TRBJ2-3
CASSRIQGMSNQPQHF,TGTGCCAGCAGTCGAATACAGGGGATGAGCAATCAGCCCCAGCATTTT,TRBD1,TRBV6-2/TRBV6-3,many,TRBJ1-5
CASMADPTDTQYF,TGTGCCAGCATGGCGGACCCCACAGATACGCAGTATTTT,NA,TRBV28,many,TRBJ2-3
CASSLDRGAEKLFF,TGCGCCAGCAGCTTGGACAGGGGGGCTGAAAAACTGTTTTTT,TRBD1,TRBV5-1,many,TRBJ1-4
CASSLRGIGTEAFF,TGTGCCAGCAGTTTAAGGGGTATCGGCACTGAAGCTTTCTTT,NA,TRBV12-3/TRBV12-4,few,TRBJ1-1